Detailed here is one T cell receptor (beta chain). Its antigen remains unidentified. V lost 7 bases and J lost 1, with 19 bases in between. The CDR3 contains 16 residues. Germline V gene lookup returns CDR1 LNHDA and CDR2 SQIVND (reference sequence). With 60 Vbeta and 13 Jbeta primers, the PCR was carried out. TCRdb's copy holds only in-frame clones and misses some; the assay was immunoSEQ multiplex PCR. The table records some 200,000 clones, approximately 80% of them present only once. The data originate from a study of cytomegalovirus exposure and HLA in healthy donors. Whole-study results and caveats: Analysis performed later found roughly 17,000 TCR beta sequences associated with HLA alleles at 0.05 false discovery rate. Sequence variants that were highly shared formed a cluster that was likely a sequencing artifact. Data from an earlier analysis indicated that most TCR beta V segments were productive either about 87% or about 30% of the time.

Sequencing input: PBMCs. This chain links TRBV19 with TRBJ1-1, with D maybe TRBD1 (5 bases). The TCR originated in a girl aged 10 to 17 in good health and CMV-seronegative. As DNA, the CDR3 is TGTGCCAGTAAAACCAAGAGGGCGGGGGGGAACACTGAAGCTTTCTTT. Its protein is CASKTKRAGGNTEAFF. The entire variable domain, with the rest obtained from reference TRBV19 and TRBJ1-1, is as follows: DGGITQSPKYLFRKEGQNVTLSCEQNLNHDAMYWYRQDPGQGLRLIYYSQIVNDFQKGDIAEGYSVSREKKESFPLTVTSAQKNPTAFYLCASKTKRAGGNTEAFFGQGTRLTVV.